These 29 T cell receptor beta chains came from one sample sequenced in a study of blood T cells in healthy people across ages. Sample-barcoded 5' priming and a J-beta primer mix drove a second PCR of about 6 to 12 cycles. In TCRdb, the 5' RACE reads were re-called with MiXCR into one record per CDR3 protein. The sample gives roughly 1 million distinct CDR3 sequences, 20% to 25% of which show up once; approximately 0.71% is in the top ten. Separately, the same data were catalogued under a study of T cells of mothers and their children.

Sequencing was done on a sample of blood. These receptors were taken from a girl aged 2-10 years in good health.

The chain couples TRBV28 to TRBJ2-7; 7 positions agree with TRBD2. The CDR3 loop spans 15 amino acids. Germline V gene sequence: CDR1 MDHEN, CDR2 SYDVKM. The ends lost 5 bases at V and 3 bases at J; junction bases unmatched: 10. The DNA of the CDR3 is TGTGCCAGCAGTCTAACAAGGGGAGGGTTCTACGAGCAGTACTTC. Its translation is CASSLTRGGFYEQYF.

This clonotype occurred a few times. The chain recombines TRBV9 with TRBJ1-6; perhaps TRBD1 as D (6 bases). The CDR3 is made up of 15 amino acids. Per the germline V gene, CDR1 is SGDLS and CDR2 is YYNGEE. V was trimmed by 4 bases and J by 10 bases, leaving 18 bases between them. The CDR3 DNA sequence: TGTGCCAGCAGCACGATAGGGGGGGAGGAATCACCCCTCCACTTT. Translated: CASSTIGGEESPLHF.

The chain recombines TRBV3-1 with TRBJ1-1; TRBD1 agrees at 7 bases. CDR3 length equals 13 residues. Looked up from germline, CDR1 is LGHDT and CDR2 is YNNKEL (reference sequence). V trimming: 2 bases; J trimming: 7 bases; junction bases outside the gene matches: 4. The CDR3 reads CASSQQGVREAFF. CDR3 nucleotide sequence: TGTGCCAGCAGCCAACAGGGGGTCCGTGAAGCTTTCTTT.

This clonotype has just a few counts. The chain couples TRBV6-5 to TRBJ2-5; D is unclear. Deletions cut 8 bases from V and 3 bases from J, with 13 bases between. CDR1 is MNHEY, CDR2 SVGAGI, per germline. The CDR3 is made up of 13 amino acids. CDR3 sequence: CASSELLKETQYF. Here the CDR3 DNA reads TGTGCCAGCTCTGAACTACTCAAAGAGACCCAGTACTTC.

In its sample, this clonotype was seen a few times. The V and J genes are TRBV20-1 and TRBJ2-5; possible D gene TRBD1, 5 bases. The J call is doubtful: the DNA matches TRBJ2-7 better. The CDR3 is made up of 12 amino acids. Germline CDR1 is DFQATT and CDR2 is SNEGSKA (reference sequence). In DNA form, the CDR3 reads TGCAGTGCAACGGACACCTCCTACGAGCAGTACTTC. It codes for CSATDTSYEQYF.

The CDR3 DNA follows: TGTGCCAGCAGCTTAGAGGTTGCGGGAGCGTCCCCCCACCCGGAGCTGTTTTTT. Protein: CASSLEVAGASPHPELFF. This chain connects TRBV11-1 to TRBJ2-2, with 7 nucleotides matching TRBD2. The germline V gene encodes CDR1 SGHAT and CDR2 FQDESV (reference sequence). With V trimmed by 1 base and J by 10 bases, 18 bases remained unmatched. This CDR3 contains 18 residues.

V is TRBV27 and J is TRBJ1-5; no clear D. The CDR3 has 13 residues. CDR1 and CDR2 from the germline V gene are MNHEY and SMNVEV (reference sequence). The V and J ends lost 6 bases and 5 bases respectively, with 11 bases between them. The CDR3 region has the DNA TGTGCCAGCAGCCCGTACCTAGATCAGCCCCAGCATTTT. Translated: CASSPYLDQPQHF.

The V gene is TRBV20-1, the J gene TRBJ2-7, with D hard to call. The V end was cut by 3 bases, the J end by 2 bases, with 14 bases between. From germline, CDR1 is DFQATT and CDR2 SNEGSKA (reference sequence). This CDR3 comprises 14 residues. CDR3 sequence reads: CSASRRSSAYEQYF. The DNA of the CDR3 is TGCAGTGCTAGTCGAAGGAGTAGTGCCTACGAGCAGTACTTC.

V and J are TRBV28 and TRBJ2-1; D unresolved. Germline loops: CDR1 MDHEN, CDR2 SYDVKM. This CDR3 comprises 15 residues. The V end was cut by 6 bases, the J end by 0 bases, with 12 bases between. The CDR3 protein is CASRSRFLSYNEQFF. For the CDR3, the DNA is TGTGCCAGCAGGTCTAGATTCCTCTCCTACAATGAGCAGTTCTTC.

The chain combines TRBV29-1 with TRBJ2-5, with D perhaps TRBD2 (5 bases). Trimming shortened V by 0 bases and J by 5 bases, and 13 bases separated the two germline ends. The CDR3 has 14 amino acids. From germline, CDR1 is SQVTM and CDR2 ANQGSEA. The CDR3 loop is CSVEDRAGVETQYF. The DNA for the CDR3 is TGCAGCGTTGAAGATCGAGCCGGGGTCGAGACCCAGTACTTC.

This clonotype was found a few times. The J gene is TRBJ2-5, the V gene TRBV11-3; D not certain. The J call may be faulty, since TRBJ2-1 better matches the DNA end. Germline lookup yields CDR1 SGHNT and CDR2 YENEEA. The CDR3 has 16 residues. CDR3 residues: CASSLGTGRNNNEQFF. CDR3 sequence (DNA): TGTGCCAGCAGCTTAGGGACGGGTCGAAATAACAATGAGCAGTTCTTC.

This rearrangement joins TRBV20-1 to TRBJ2-1, with D perhaps TRBD1 (5 bases). Germline CDR1 is DFQATT and CDR2 is SNEGSKA (reference sequence). The CDR3 length is 15 residues. The V gene lost 0 bases and the J gene lost 4 bases, with 13 bases spanning the gap. CDR3 sequence reads: CSARDMGLGYNEQFF. The CDR3 region has the DNA TGCAGTGCTAGAGATATGGGGCTAGGATACAATGAGCAGTTCTTC.

This clonotype was seen only a few times. The chain combines TRBV20-1 with TRBJ2-2; TRBD2 agrees at 7 bases. In germline, CDR1 is DFQATT, CDR2 SNEGSKA (reference sequence). This CDR3 has 16 residues. With V trimmed by 0 bases and J by 5 bases, 9 bases remained unmatched. The DNA for the CDR3 is TGCAGTGCTAGAGATCTGGTGGGAGGGCTAACCGGGGAGCTGTTTTTT. It codes for CSARDLVGGLTGELFF.

The chain has TRBV9 and TRBJ2-6; D might be TRBD1 (6 bases). CDR1 is SGDLS and CDR2 is YYNGEE in the germline V gene. This CDR3 is 15 amino acids long. Deletions cut 4 bases from V and 2 bases from J, with 10 bases between. The DNA of the CDR3 is TGTGCCAGCAGCATAACAGGGACTGGGGCCAACGTCCTGACTTTC. Amino acids: CASSITGTGANVLTF.

This clonotype was seen repeatedly, ten times or more. The rearrangement uses TRBV27 and TRBJ2-1; D is undetermined. Per germline, CDR1 MNHEY and CDR2 SMNVEV (reference sequence). Trimming stripped 7 bases from V and 7 bases from J, with 14 bases between. The CDR3 totals 13 residues. This chain's CDR3 is CASNPKGVNEQFF. The CDR3 bases are TGTGCCAGCAACCCTAAAGGAGTGAATGAGCAGTTCTTC.

This clonotype was observed a handful of times. The chain couples TRBV29-1 to TRBJ2-7; maybe TRBD2 (6 bases). The CDR3 sequence is 14 residues long. V was pared by 2 bases and J by 3 bases, with 14 bases between. Germline lookup yields CDR1 SQVTM and CDR2 ANQGSEA. CDR3 sequence: CSVEWPSARYEQYF. The CDR3 DNA is TGCAGCGTTGAATGGCCTAGCGCCCGCTACGAGCAGTACTTC.

Only a few counts were recorded for this clonotype. V is TRBV11-2 and J is TRBJ1-2; D remains unclear. The CDR3 has 13 amino acids. Trimming took off 5 bases at V and 4 bases at J, with 11 bases between the two ends. Germline-derived CDR1 and CDR2 are SGHAT and FQNNGV. Here the CDR3 DNA reads TGTGCCAGCAGCACAGAAAGCTGCTATGGCTACACCTTC. Amino acids: CASSTESCYGYTF. Supplemented by reference TRBV11-2 and TRBJ1-2, the full variable domain reads EAGVAQSPRYKIIEKRQSVAFWCNPISGHATLYWYQQILGQGPKLLIQFQNNGVVDDSQLPKDRFSAERLKGVDSTLKIQPAKLEDSAVYLCASSTESCYGYTFGSGTRLTVV.

This chain connects TRBV14 to TRBJ2-2; unclear D gene. The germline V gene has CDR1 SGHDN and CDR2 FVKESK. This CDR3 is built from 15 residues. Between the trimmed V and J ends, which lost 1 base and 2 bases, there was a span of 8 bases. The CDR3 DNA sequence: TGTGCCAGCAGCCAAGGCAGGCACAACACCGGGGAGCTGTTTTTT. Encoded protein: CASSQGRHNTGELFF.

This clonotype was counted between two and nine times. This chain connects TRBV24-1 to TRBJ2-3; D ambiguous. The ends were cut back, 4 bases at V and 1 base at J, with 8 bases in the middle. In germline, CDR1 is KGHDR, CDR2 SFDVKD. The CDR3 extends over 14 amino acids. CDR3 loop: CATSEAPGTDTQYF. The CDR3 nucleotides are TGTGCCACCAGTGAAGCCCCCGGCACAGATACGCAGTATTTT.

This clonotype occurred a few times. J is TRBJ2-2 and V is TRBV21-1; the table's D call, TRBD1, has no DNA check behind it. TRBV21-1 represents a pseudogene. This CDR3 is built from 17 residues. The CDR3 here is CASSKTGQRNNTGELFF. Here the CDR3 DNA reads TGTGCCAGCAGCAAGACGGGACAGAGAAATAACACCGGGGAGCTGTTTTTT.

In this sample, this clonotype turned up a few times. The chain joins TRBV10-2 to TRBJ2-7; TRBD2 might be the D (6 bases). CDR1 WSHSY and CDR2 SAAADI come from the germline V gene. Trimming left V 7 bases short and J 1 base short, with 14 bases between. The CDR3 loop spans 14 amino acids. CDR3: CASKSSLASYEQYF. The CDR3 region has the DNA TGCGCCAGCAAATCCTCACTAGCTTCCTACGAGCAGTACTTC.

The CDR3 reads CASSLPTGHDLLGTQYF. Written as DNA, the CDR3 is TGTGCCAGCAGTCTTCCGACAGGGCATGATTTACTTGGGACCCAGTACTTC. V gene TRBV12-3 or TRBV12-4 combines with J gene TRBJ2-5, with 7 bases aligning to TRBD1. CDR3 length: 17 amino acids. V lost 5 bases, J lost 7 bases, and 19 bases stayed unmatched.

The V gene is TRBV20-1, the J gene TRBJ2-7; the match to TRBD1 covers 8 bases. The CDR3 has 15 amino acids. Losses at the gene ends were 0 bases for V and 5 bases for J; bases not matched to a gene: 9. CDR1 and CDR2 from the germline V gene are DFQATT and SNEGSKA (reference sequence). The DNA of the CDR3 is TGCAGTGCTAGAGATCTATTGACAGGGGTGCACGAGCAGTACTTC. Translated: CSARDLLTGVHEQYF.

This clonotype was detected a few times. The chain is built from TRBV28 and TRBJ2-7, with 8 bases fitting TRBD1. CDR1 is MDHEN, CDR2 SYDVKM, per germline. V was pared by 10 bases and J by 4 bases, with 9 bases of the junction left unmatched. The CDR3 spans 13 residues. The DNA for the CDR3 is TGTGCCACCACGGGACAGGAGACTTACGAGCAGTACTTC. It specifies CATTGQETYEQYF.

This clonotype was observed a few times. The chain combines TRBV2 with TRBJ1-4; no definite D call. The V gene's germline CDR1 is SNHLY and CDR2 FYNNEI. V lost 6 bases to trimming and J lost 8 bases, with 10 bases between them. CDR3 length: 12 amino acids. The DNA of the CDR3 is TGTGCCAGCAGGCTACTAACCGAAAAACTGTTTTTT. Amino acid sequence: CASRLLTEKLFF.

Only a few counts were recorded for this clonotype. One junction end does not reproduce the germline sequence, and a read error may be involved. This chain links TRBV5-1 with TRBJ2-5; 9 bases match TRBD2. CDR1 and CDR2 (germline): SGHRS, YFSETQ. The CDR3 contains 15 residues. CDR3 DNA: TGCGCCAGCAGCTTGGGACTAGCGGTCCAAGAGGCCCAGTACTTC. This encodes CASSLGLAVQEAQYF.

The chain links TRBV9 to TRBJ2-3; 12 bases line up with TRBD2. Germline V gene data show CDR1 as SGDLS and CDR2 as YYNGEE. This CDR3 spans 16 amino acids. J gave up 4 bases and V 5 bases, and 8 bases lay outside the gene matches. CDR3 coding DNA: TGTGCCAGCAGTGAGGGGGGACTAGCGGGTTCAGATACGCAGTATTTT. Encoded protein: CASSEGGLAGSDTQYF.

This clonotype turned up a few times. The V gene is TRBV3-1, the J gene TRBJ1-2; no clear D gene. The CDR3 runs 15 residues. The germline V gene encodes CDR1 LGHDT and CDR2 YNNKEL (reference sequence). V was trimmed by 5 bases and J by 0 bases, leaving 13 bases between them. The CDR3 DNA follows: TGTGCCAGCAGCTCAGGACCGATTGCTAACTATGGCTACACCTTC. Protein product: CASSSGPIANYGYTF.

The rearrangement links TRBV4-1 to TRBJ2-5, with D hard to call. The DNA end is more similar to TRBJ2-1, so the J call may be wrong. Germline V gene lookup returns CDR1 MGHRA and CDR2 YSYEKL. CDR3 length equals 16 residues. CDR3 bases: TGCGCCAGCAGCCTTAGTCCCCGAGTTACCTACAATGAGCAGTTCTTC. It codes for CASSLSPRVTYNEQFF.